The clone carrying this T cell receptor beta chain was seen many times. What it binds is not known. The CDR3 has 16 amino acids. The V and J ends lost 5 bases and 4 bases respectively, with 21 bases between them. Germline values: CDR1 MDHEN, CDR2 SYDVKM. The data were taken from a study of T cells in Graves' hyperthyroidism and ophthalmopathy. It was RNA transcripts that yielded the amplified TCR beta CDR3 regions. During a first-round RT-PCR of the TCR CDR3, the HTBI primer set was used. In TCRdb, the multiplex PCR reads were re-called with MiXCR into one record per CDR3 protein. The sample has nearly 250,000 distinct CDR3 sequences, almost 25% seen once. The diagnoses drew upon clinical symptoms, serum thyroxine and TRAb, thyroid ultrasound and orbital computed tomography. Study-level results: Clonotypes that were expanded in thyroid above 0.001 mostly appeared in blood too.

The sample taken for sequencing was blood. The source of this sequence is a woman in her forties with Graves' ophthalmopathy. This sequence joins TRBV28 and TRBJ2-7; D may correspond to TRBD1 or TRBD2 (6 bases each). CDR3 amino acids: CASSPLLERGRYEQYF. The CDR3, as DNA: TGTGCCAGCAGTCCACTTTTAGAGAGGGGGAGGTACGAGCAGTACTTC.